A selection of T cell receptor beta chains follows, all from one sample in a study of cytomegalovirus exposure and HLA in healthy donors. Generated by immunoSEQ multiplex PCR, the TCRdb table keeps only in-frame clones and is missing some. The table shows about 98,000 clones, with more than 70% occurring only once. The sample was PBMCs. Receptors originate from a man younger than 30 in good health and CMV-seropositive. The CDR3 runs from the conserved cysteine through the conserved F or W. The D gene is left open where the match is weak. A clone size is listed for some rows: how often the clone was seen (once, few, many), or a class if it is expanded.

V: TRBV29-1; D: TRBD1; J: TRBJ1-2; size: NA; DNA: TGCAGCGTCCCGGGACAGGGGGAACACTATGGCTACACCTTC; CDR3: CSVPGQGEHYGYTF
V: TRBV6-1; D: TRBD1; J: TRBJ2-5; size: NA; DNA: TGTGCCAGCAGTGGCCGGGACAGGGTACAAGAGACCCAGTACTTC; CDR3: CASSGRDRVQETQYF
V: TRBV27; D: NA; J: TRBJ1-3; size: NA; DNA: TGTGCCAGCAGTCCCCTAGGGGGAGACACCATATATTTT; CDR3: CASSPLGGDTIYF
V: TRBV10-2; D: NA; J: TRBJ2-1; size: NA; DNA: TGCGCCAGCAGGGTTAGAGGGAATGAGCAGTTCTTC; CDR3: CASRVRGNEQFF
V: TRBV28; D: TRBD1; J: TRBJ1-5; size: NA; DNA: TGTGCCAGCAGTCCTACGGACAGGGGAGACTTGTGGCATTTT; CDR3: CASSPTDRGDLWHF
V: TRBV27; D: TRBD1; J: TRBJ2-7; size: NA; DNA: TGTGCCAGCAGAGGGTGGGACAGTGACTACGAGCAGTACTTC; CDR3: CASRGWDSDYEQYF
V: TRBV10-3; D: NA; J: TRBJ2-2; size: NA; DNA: TGTGCCATGAGTTTCGGGGGTAGTAGCACCGGGGAGCTGTTTTTT; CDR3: CAMSFGGSSTGELFF
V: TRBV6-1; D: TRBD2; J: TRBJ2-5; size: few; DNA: TGTGCCAGCAGTGGCGGGGGACGGACGCAAGAGACCCAGTACTTC; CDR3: CASSGGGRTQETQYF
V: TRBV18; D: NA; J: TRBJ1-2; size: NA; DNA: TGTGCCAGCTCACCTCCGGGCAGGGGATCCTTTGGCTACACCTTC; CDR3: CASSPPGRGSFGYTF
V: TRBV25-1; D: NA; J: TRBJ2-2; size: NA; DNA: TGTGCCAGCAGTGAACTAGCGAACACCGGGGAGCTGTTTTTT; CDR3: CASSELANTGELFF
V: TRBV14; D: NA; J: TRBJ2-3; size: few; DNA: TGTGCCAGCAGCCAAGAAAGGTCCGTGGGACTTTCCACAGATACGCAGTATTTT; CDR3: CASSQERSVGLSTDTQYF
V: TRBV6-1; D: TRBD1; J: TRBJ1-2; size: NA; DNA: TGTGCCAGCAGTGAAGATCCAGGGGGCGTCTATGGCTACACCTTC; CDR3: CASSEDPGGVYGYTF
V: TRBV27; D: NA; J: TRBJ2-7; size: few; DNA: TGTGCCAGCAGTTTATGGGGGGCCTACGAGCAGTACTTC; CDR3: CASSLWGAYEQYF
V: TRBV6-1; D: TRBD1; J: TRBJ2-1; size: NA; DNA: TGTGCCAGCAGTGAACTCCGGGACAGGGCCTACAATGAGCAGTTCTTC; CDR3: CASSELRDRAYNEQFF
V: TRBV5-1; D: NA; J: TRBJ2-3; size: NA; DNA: TGCGCCAGCAGCTTGGTGGCTGGGGCCCCCACAGATACGCAGTATTTT; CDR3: CASSLVAGAPTDTQYF
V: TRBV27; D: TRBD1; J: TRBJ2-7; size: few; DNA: TGTGCCAGCAGAAGGGGACAGGGCTCCTACGAGCAGTACTTC; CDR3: CASRRGQGSYEQYF
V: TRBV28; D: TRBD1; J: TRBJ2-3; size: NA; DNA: TGTGCCAGCAGCCGGACAGGGGGTCAGCAGTATTTT; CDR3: CASSRTGGQQYF
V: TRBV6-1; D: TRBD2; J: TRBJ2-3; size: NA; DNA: TGTGCCAGCAGTGTGGCCGGGAGGGGACTCACAGATACGCAGTATTTT; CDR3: CASSVAGRGLTDTQYF
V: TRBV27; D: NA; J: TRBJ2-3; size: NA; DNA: TGTGCCAGCAGTTTAACTAGAGATACGCAGTATTTT; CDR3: CASSLTRDTQYF
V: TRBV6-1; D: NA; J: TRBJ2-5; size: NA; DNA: TGTGCCAGCAGTGAAGATGGGGGGGCGATCCAAGAGACCCAGTACTTC; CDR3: CASSEDGGAIQETQYF
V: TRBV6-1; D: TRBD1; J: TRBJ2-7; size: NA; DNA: TGTGCCAGCAGGGAGACAGGGCATTTGCACGAGCAGTACTTC; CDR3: CASRETGHLHEQYF
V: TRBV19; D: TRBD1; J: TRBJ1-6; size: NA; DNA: TGTGCCAGTAGTCCTTCCGGGACAGGGGGCTTTCCCCTCCACTTT; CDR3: CASSPSGTGGFPLHF
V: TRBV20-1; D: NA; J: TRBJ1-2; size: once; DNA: TGCAGTGGGGCCCCGAGTCGATACACCTTC; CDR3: CSGAPSRYTF
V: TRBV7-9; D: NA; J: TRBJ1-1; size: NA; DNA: TGTGCCAGCGTACAGTTCGAACCCATGAACACTGAAGCTTTCTTT; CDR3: CASVQFEPMNTEAFF
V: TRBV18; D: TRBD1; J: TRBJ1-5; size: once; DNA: TGTGCCAGCTCATCTCAACAGGGGGACGCTCAGCCCCAGCATTTT; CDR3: CASSSQQGDAQPQHF
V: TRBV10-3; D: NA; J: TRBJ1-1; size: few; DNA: TGTGCCATCAGGAAGACAGACACTGAAGCTTTCTTT; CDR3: CAIRKTDTEAFF
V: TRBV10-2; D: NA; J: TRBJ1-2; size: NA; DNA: TGCGCCAGCAGTGAAATGGGGACATCCTATGGCTACACCTTC; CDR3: CASSEMGTSYGYTF
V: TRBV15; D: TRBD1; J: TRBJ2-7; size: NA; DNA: TGTGCCACCAGCAGAGATCCCGTACAGGGGATCTACGAGCAGTACTTC; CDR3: CATSRDPVQGIYEQYF
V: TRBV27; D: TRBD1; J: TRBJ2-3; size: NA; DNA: TGTGCCAGCAGTTTGACACCCGGGACAGCCACAGATACGCAGTATTTT; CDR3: CASSLTPGTATDTQYF
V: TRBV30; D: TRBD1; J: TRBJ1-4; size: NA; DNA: TGTGCCTGGAGCGGGGGACAGTCGCATGAAAAACTGTTTTTT; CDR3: CAWSGGQSHEKLFF
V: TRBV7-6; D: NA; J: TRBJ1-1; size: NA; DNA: TGTGCCAGCAGCTTAGCCCGACACCTTGAAGCTTTCTTT; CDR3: CASSLARHLEAFF
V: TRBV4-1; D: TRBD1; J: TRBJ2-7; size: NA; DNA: TGCGCCAGCAGCACCCCGGGACAGGGCTCCTACGAGCAGTACTTC; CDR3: CASSTPGQGSYEQYF
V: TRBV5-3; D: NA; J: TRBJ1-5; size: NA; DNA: TGTGCCAGAAGACACTATCGGGGGGATCAGCCCCAGCATTTT; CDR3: CARRHYRGDQPQHF
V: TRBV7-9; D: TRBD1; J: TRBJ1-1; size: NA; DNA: TGTGCCAGCAGCTTAGACAGGGGTTACACTGAAGCTTTCTTT; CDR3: CASSLDRGYTEAFF
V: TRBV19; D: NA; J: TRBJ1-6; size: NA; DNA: TGTGCCAGTAAGGGGTCGGGGGGTATGTCACCCCTCCACTTT; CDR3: CASKGSGGMSPLHF
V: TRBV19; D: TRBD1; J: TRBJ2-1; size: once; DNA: TGTGCCAGTCGCTGGACAGGTAATAGGAATGAGCAGTTCTTC; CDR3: CASRWTGNRNEQFF
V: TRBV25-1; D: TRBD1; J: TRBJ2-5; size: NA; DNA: TGTGCCGGAACAACAGGGGAAGAGACCCAGTACTTC; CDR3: CAGTTGEETQYF
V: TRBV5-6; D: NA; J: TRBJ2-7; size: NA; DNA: TGTGCCAGCAGTTTGAGGGGTCGTACCTACGAGCAGTACTTC; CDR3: CASSLRGRTYEQYF
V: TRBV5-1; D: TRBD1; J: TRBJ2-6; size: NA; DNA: TGCGCCAGCAGACAGGGGGCGCGTGGGGCCAACGTCCTGACTTTC; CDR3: CASRQGARGANVLTF
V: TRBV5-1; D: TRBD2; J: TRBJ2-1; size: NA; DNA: TGCGCCAGCAGCTTGGTAGCTAGCGGGGGGGCCGGGTTCTTC; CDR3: CASSLVASGGAGFF
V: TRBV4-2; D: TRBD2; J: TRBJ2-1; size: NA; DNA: TGTGCCAGCAGCCAAACTTACCAGCGGGGGGGATGGGCGGGTGAGCAGTTCTTC; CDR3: CASSQTYQRGGWAGEQFF
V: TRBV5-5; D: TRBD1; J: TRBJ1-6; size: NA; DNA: TGTGCCAGCAGCGCGGACAGGGGCAATTCACCCCTCCACTTT; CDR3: CASSADRGNSPLHF
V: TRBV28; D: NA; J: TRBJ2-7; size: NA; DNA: TGTGCCAGCAGCCCTACCTCGACAGTCTCCTACGAGCAGTACTTC; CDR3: CASSPTSTVSYEQYF
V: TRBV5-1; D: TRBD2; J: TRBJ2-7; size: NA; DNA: TGCGCCAGCAGCCCACCGACTAGCAAAAACTCCTACGAGCAGTACTTC; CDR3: CASSPPTSKNSYEQYF
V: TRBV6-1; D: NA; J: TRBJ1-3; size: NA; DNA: TGTGCCAGCAGTGGACAGGCGGGCGGAAACACCATATATTTT; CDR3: CASSGQAGGNTIYF
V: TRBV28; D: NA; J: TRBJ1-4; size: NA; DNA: TGTGCCAGCAGGACCCCAGGGCAACTTAATGAAAAACTGTTTTTT; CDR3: CASRTPGQLNEKLFF
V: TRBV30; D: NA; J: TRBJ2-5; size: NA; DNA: TGTGCCTGGAGTGTGGAGTTTGCAGAGACCCAGTACTTC; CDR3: CAWSVEFAETQYF
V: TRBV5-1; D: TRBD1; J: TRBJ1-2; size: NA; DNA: TGCGCCAGCAGCCTAGGACAGGGGAGGGGCTACACCTTC; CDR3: CASSLGQGRGYTF
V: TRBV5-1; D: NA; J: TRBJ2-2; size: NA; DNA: TGCGCCAGCAGCTTCGTTAGGTCCGGGACGAACACCGGGGAGCTGTTTTTT; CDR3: CASSFVRSGTNTGELFF